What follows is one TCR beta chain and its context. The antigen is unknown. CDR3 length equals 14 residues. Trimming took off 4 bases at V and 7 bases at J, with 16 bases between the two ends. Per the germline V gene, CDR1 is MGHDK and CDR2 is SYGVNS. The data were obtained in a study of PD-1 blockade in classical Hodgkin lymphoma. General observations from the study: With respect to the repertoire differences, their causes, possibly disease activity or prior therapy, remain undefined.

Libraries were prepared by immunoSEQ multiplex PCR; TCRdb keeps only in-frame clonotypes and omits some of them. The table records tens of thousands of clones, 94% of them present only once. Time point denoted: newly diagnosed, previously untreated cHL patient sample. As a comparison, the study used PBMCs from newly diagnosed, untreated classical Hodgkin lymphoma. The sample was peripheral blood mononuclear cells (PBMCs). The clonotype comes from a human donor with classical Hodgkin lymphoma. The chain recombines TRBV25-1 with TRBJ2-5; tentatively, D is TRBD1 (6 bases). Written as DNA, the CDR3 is TGTGCCAGCAGTGGACGGACAGTCAGGGGGACCCAGTACTTC. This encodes CASSGRTVRGTQYF.